This T cell receptor beta chain emerged from a study of OX40 agonist ivuxolimab in advanced cancers. The study's findings and limits: Partial responders at 0.1-3.0 mg/kg had among the lowest clonal expansion.

Sequencing was performed with immunoSEQ multiplex PCR; in TCRdb, only in-frame clones are kept and a portion is missing. The profile shows about 100,000 clones, approximately 90% of them singletons. Comment on this clone: The antigen is unknown.

The ends were cut back, 1 base at V and 4 bases at J, with 8 bases in the middle. This CDR3 is 14 amino acids long. CDR1 is LNHDA and CDR2 is SQIVND in the germline V gene (reference sequence). This TCR came from an adult with an advanced solid tumor such as melanoma, head and neck, liver or kidney cancer. The sequencing here drew on CD4+ or CD8+ T cells sorted from blood, taken in a trial of the OX40 agonist ivuxolimab. V is TRBV19 and J is TRBJ1-5; D not certain. The DNA for the CDR3 is TGTGCCAGTAGTATAGGACATCTAAATCAGCCCCAGCATTTT. This sequence encodes CASSIGHLNQPQHF.